This entry concerns a single T cell receptor beta chain. Only in-frame clones appear in the TCRdb table, and some are missing; sequencing was by immunoSEQ multiplex PCR. This table has a few hundred thousand clones, 92% appearing once. The sample comes from a study of blood T cell repertoires in COVID-19. At the level of the study: Collection of acute and convalescent COVID-19 samples took place in the United States, Italy and Spain.

Germline V gene lookup returns CDR1 DFQATT and CDR2 SNEGSKA (reference sequence). This CDR3 has 14 amino acids. The ends lost 3 bases at V and 7 bases at J; junction bases unmatched: 11. The chain couples TRBV20-1 to TRBJ1-2, with TRBD1 matching over 7 bases. This clonotype was obtained from a woman in her thirties who had recovered from COVID-19. The sample comprised PBMCs or T cells enriched from blood (not recorded which). In DNA, the CDR3 is TGCAGTGCTAGTCGAGACAGGGCGTTCGGTGGCTACACCTTC. This translates into CSASRDRAFGGYTF.